A selection of T cell receptor beta chains follows, all from one sample in a study of beta chain features in type 1 diabetes. TCRdb's copy holds only in-frame clones and misses some; the assay was immunoSEQ multiplex PCR. Of about 620,000 clones detected, around 16% appear once; the ten largest clones hold roughly 0.098%. Sample: naive CD4+ T cells from blood. The receptor set was obtained from a young man in good health. The CDR3 runs from the conserved cysteine through the conserved F or W. The order of the fields is J gene, V gene, clone size, D gene, CDR3 length, CDR3 DNA, CDR3 protein. A D gene is named only where the DNA matches it firmly. Expanded clones get a size class; other rows say once, few or many, or leave the size out.

j_call: TRBJ1-1; v_call: TRBV9; clone_size: .; d_call: TRBD1; cdr3_length: 15; cdr3_nt: TGTGCCAGCAGCGTAGAAGGGACAGTGAACACTGAAGCTTTCTTT; cdr3_aa: CASSVEGTVNTEAFF
j_call: TRBJ1-1; v_call: TRBV9; clone_size: few; d_call: .; cdr3_length: 13; cdr3_nt: TGTGCCAGCAGCACGGGCGGGGGCACTGAAGCTTTCTTT; cdr3_aa: CASSTGGGTEAFF
j_call: TRBJ1-6; v_call: TRBV9; clone_size: .; d_call: .; cdr3_length: 14; cdr3_nt: TGTGCCAGCAGACCACAGGGTAACCATTCACCCCTCCACTTT; cdr3_aa: CASRPQGNHSPLHF
j_call: TRBJ2-2; v_call: TRBV7-2; clone_size: .; d_call: TRBD1; cdr3_length: 19; cdr3_nt: TGTGCCAGCAGCTTAGCTCGGGTCTCGGGGACAGGGTACCCCGGGGAGCTGTTTTTT; cdr3_aa: CASSLARVSGTGYPGELFF
j_call: TRBJ2-7; v_call: TRBV11-2; clone_size: .; d_call: .; cdr3_length: 12; cdr3_nt: TGTGCCAGCAGCTTCGAGTTCTACGAGCAGTACTTC; cdr3_aa: CASSFEFYEQYF
j_call: TRBJ2-1; v_call: TRBV7-3; clone_size: .; d_call: .; cdr3_length: 17; cdr3_nt: TGTGCCAGCAGCTTAAGCCCCATAGGGGGGAGGAGGAATGAGCAGTTCTTC; cdr3_aa: CASSLSPIGGRRNEQFF
j_call: TRBJ2-1; v_call: TRBV9; clone_size: .; d_call: .; cdr3_length: 15; cdr3_nt: TGTGCCAGCAGCGTGGGGACAACCCCCTACAATGAGCAGTTCTTC; cdr3_aa: CASSVGTTPYNEQFF
j_call: TRBJ2-1; v_call: TRBV5-1; clone_size: few; d_call: .; cdr3_length: 15; cdr3_nt: TGCGCCACCTCCGCCTATCTCGGACATTACAATGAGCAGTTCTTC; cdr3_aa: CATSAYLGHYNEQFF
j_call: TRBJ2-3; v_call: TRBV20-1; clone_size: .; d_call: .; cdr3_length: 11; cdr3_nt: TGCAGTGCTCCAGATCCCCGTACGCAGTATTTT; cdr3_aa: CSAPDPRTQYF
j_call: TRBJ1-1; v_call: TRBV10-3; clone_size: .; d_call: TRBD1; cdr3_length: 15; cdr3_nt: TGTGCCATCAGTGAGTCGCGGACAGGGAACACTGAAGCTTTCTTT; cdr3_aa: CAISESRTGNTEAFF
j_call: TRBJ2-2; v_call: TRBV7-9; clone_size: few; d_call: .; cdr3_length: 15; cdr3_nt: TGTGCCAGCAGATATTGGGCGGGATATACCGGGGAGCTGTTTTTT; cdr3_aa: CASRYWAGYTGELFF
j_call: TRBJ2-7; v_call: TRBV7-2; clone_size: few; d_call: TRBD2; cdr3_length: 17; cdr3_nt: TGTGCCAGCAGCGTCGGTGCGGGACTAAACGGGAGCTACGAGCAGTACTTC; cdr3_aa: CASSVGAGLNGSYEQYF
j_call: TRBJ1-2; v_call: TRBV30; clone_size: few; d_call: .; cdr3_length: 11; cdr3_nt: TGTGCCTGGAGTGCAGGGAGTGGCTACACCTTC; cdr3_aa: CAWSAGSGYTF
j_call: TRBJ1-1; v_call: TRBV4-2; clone_size: .; d_call: .; cdr3_length: 17; cdr3_nt: TGTGCCAGCAGCCAAGAAGGGCCGTGGCGGAGAGACACTGAAGCTTTCTTT; cdr3_aa: CASSQEGPWRRDTEAFF
j_call: TRBJ1-5; v_call: TRBV28; clone_size: few; d_call: .; cdr3_length: 17; cdr3_nt: TGTGCCAGCCAGACGTATTTGGCGCGTTATAGCAATCAGCCCCAGCATTTT; cdr3_aa: CASQTYLARYSNQPQHF
j_call: TRBJ2-1; v_call: TRBV14; clone_size: .; d_call: .; cdr3_length: 15; cdr3_nt: TGTGCCAGCAGCCAAGACCCCGGGGGCGCCGGGGGAAAGTTCTTC; cdr3_aa: CASSQDPGGAGGKFF
j_call: TRBJ2-7; v_call: TRBV5-6; clone_size: .; d_call: TRBD2; cdr3_length: 17; cdr3_nt: TGTGCCAGCAGCTTGGGGACTAGCGGGAGTTGGTCCTACGAGCAGTACTTC; cdr3_aa: CASSLGTSGSWSYEQYF
j_call: TRBJ1-5; v_call: TRBV4-3; clone_size: few; d_call: .; cdr3_length: 14; cdr3_nt: TGCGCCAGCAGCTCAGGTCCAGGCAATCAGCCCCAGCATTTT; cdr3_aa: CASSSGPGNQPQHF
j_call: TRBJ2-5; v_call: TRBV28; clone_size: .; d_call: .; cdr3_length: 15; cdr3_nt: TGTGCCAGCAGTTCCTACACCGACACAGGGGAGACCCAGTACTTC; cdr3_aa: CASSSYTDTGETQYF
j_call: TRBJ2-7; v_call: TRBV6-5; clone_size: .; d_call: TRBD1; cdr3_length: 15; cdr3_nt: TGTGCCAGCAGGGTCTCCGGGACAGGTCACTACGAGCAGTACTTC; cdr3_aa: CASRVSGTGHYEQYF
j_call: TRBJ2-3; v_call: TRBV5-1; clone_size: .; d_call: .; cdr3_length: 16; cdr3_nt: TGCGCCAGCAGCTTGGGACACCTGACTAGCACAGATACGCAGTATTTT; cdr3_aa: CASSLGHLTSTDTQYF
j_call: TRBJ2-7; v_call: TRBV7-9; clone_size: few; d_call: .; cdr3_length: 15; cdr3_nt: TGTGCCAGCAGCTTGGTTACTGTCACTCCCTACGAGCAGTACTTC; cdr3_aa: CASSLVTVTPYEQYF
j_call: TRBJ1-2; v_call: TRBV4-3; clone_size: .; d_call: .; cdr3_length: 16; cdr3_nt: TGCGCCAGCAGCCAAGTAGGTGGGGTTCAAGGATCTGGCTACACCTTC; cdr3_aa: CASSQVGGVQGSGYTF
j_call: TRBJ1-5; v_call: TRBV19; clone_size: few; d_call: .; cdr3_length: 14; cdr3_nt: TGTGCCAGTAGGAACAGGGAGGACAATCAGCCCCAGCATTTT; cdr3_aa: CASRNREDNQPQHF
j_call: TRBJ2-5; v_call: TRBV29-1; clone_size: few; d_call: TRBD2; cdr3_length: 17; cdr3_nt: TGCAGCGCCAACTCCGTTAGGGTAGCGGGAGCCTTGGGGGAGCAGTACTTC; cdr3_aa: CSANSVRVAGALGEQYF
j_call: TRBJ2-7; v_call: TRBV7-2; clone_size: .; d_call: .; cdr3_length: 15; cdr3_nt: TGTGCCAGCAGCTTAGTCCCAGGTAGCTCCTACGAGCAGTACTTC; cdr3_aa: CASSLVPGSSYEQYF
j_call: TRBJ1-6; v_call: TRBV27; clone_size: .; d_call: .; cdr3_length: 17; cdr3_nt: TGTGCCAGCAGTTTCACTCAGGAGCGCTCCTATAATTCACCCCTCCACTTT; cdr3_aa: CASSFTQERSYNSPLHF
j_call: TRBJ2-1; v_call: TRBV5-6; clone_size: .; d_call: .; cdr3_length: 15; cdr3_nt: TGTGCCAGCAGCTGGCTGGGGAGACGGGACAATGAGCAGTTCTTC; cdr3_aa: CASSWLGRRDNEQFF
j_call: TRBJ1-1; v_call: TRBV29-1; clone_size: few; d_call: .; cdr3_length: 13; cdr3_nt: TGCAGCGTTGCGTTCAGGGGGAACACTGAAGCTTTCTTT; cdr3_aa: CSVAFRGNTEAFF
j_call: TRBJ2-7; v_call: TRBV4-1; clone_size: few; d_call: .; cdr3_length: 15; cdr3_nt: TGCGCCAGCAGCCAAGATCGAAGAGTGGGGGGCGAGCAGTACTTC; cdr3_aa: CASSQDRRVGGEQYF
j_call: TRBJ2-2; v_call: TRBV5-1; clone_size: .; d_call: .; cdr3_length: 14; cdr3_nt: TGCGCCAGCAGCTTGAATCTGAACACCGGGGAGCTGTTTTTT; cdr3_aa: CASSLNLNTGELFF
j_call: TRBJ1-5; v_call: TRBV5-1; clone_size: .; d_call: TRBD1; cdr3_length: 14; cdr3_nt: TGCGCCAGCAGCCCTGACAGGGGTAATCAGCCCCAGCATTTT; cdr3_aa: CASSPDRGNQPQHF